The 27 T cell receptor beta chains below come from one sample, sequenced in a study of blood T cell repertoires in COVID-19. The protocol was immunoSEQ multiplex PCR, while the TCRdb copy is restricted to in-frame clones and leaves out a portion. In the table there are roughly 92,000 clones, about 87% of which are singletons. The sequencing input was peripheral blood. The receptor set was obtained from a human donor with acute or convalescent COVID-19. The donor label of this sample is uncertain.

CDR3 sequence: CASSSPMRGWSQFF. In DNA form, the CDR3 reads TGTGCCAGCAGTTCACCTATGAGAGGTTGGTCACAGTTCTTC. V and J are TRBV28 and TRBJ2-1; no definite D call. Trimming shortened V by 4 bases and J by 13 bases, and 20 bases separated the two germline ends. The germline CDR1 and CDR2 sequences are MDHEN and SYDVKM. The CDR3 covers 14 residues.

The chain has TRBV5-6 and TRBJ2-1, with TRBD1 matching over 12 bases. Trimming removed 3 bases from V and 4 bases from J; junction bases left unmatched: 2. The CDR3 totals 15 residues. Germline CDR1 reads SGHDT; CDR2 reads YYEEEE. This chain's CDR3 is CASSWGQGAYNEQFF. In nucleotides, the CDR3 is TGTGCCAGCAGCTGGGGACAGGGGGCGTACAATGAGCAGTTCTTC.

In DNA form, the CDR3 reads TGCGCCGCAGGAGACAGGAACTCTGGAAACACCATATATTTT. Its protein is CAAGDRNSGNTIYF. This chain uses TRBV10-2 with TRBJ1-3; D perhaps matches TRBD1 (6 bases). Germline values: CDR1 WSHSY, CDR2 SAAADI. The V end was cut by 11 bases, the J end by 0 bases, with 14 bases between. CDR3 length equals 14 residues.

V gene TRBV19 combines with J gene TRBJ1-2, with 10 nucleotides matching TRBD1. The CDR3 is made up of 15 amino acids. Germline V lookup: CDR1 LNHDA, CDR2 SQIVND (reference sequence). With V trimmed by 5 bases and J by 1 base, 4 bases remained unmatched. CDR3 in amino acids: CASSPGTGVNYGYTF. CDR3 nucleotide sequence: TGTGCCAGTAGTCCCGGGACAGGGGTTAACTATGGCTACACCTTC.

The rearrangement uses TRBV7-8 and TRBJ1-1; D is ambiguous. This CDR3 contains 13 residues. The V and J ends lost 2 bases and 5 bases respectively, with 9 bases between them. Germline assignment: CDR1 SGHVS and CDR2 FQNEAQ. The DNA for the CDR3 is TGTGCCAGCAGCTTATTGCGGATGACTGAAGCTTTCTTT. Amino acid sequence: CASSLLRMTEAFF.

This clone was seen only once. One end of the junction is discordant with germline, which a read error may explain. CDR3 loop: CASSQAGRQTAF. In DNA form, the CDR3 reads TGTGCCAGCAGCCAGGCGGGGAGACAGACGGCCTTC. The chain is built from TRBV7-3 and TRBJ1-2, with TRBD1 as a possible D gene (5 bases). Germline-derived CDR1 and CDR2 are SGHTA and FQGTGA. The CDR3 covers 12 residues. The complete variable domain, with remaining parts taken from reference TRBV7-3 and TRBJ1-2, reads GAGVSQTPSNKVTEKGKYVELRCDPISGHTALYWYRQSLGQGPEFLIYFQGTGAADDSGLPNDRFFAVRPEGSVSTLKIQRTERGDSAVYLCASSQAGRQTAFGSGTRLTVV.

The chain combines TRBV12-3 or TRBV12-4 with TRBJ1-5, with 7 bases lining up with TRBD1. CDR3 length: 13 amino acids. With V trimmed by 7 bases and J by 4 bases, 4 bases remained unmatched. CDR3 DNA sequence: TGTGCCAGCACGCCGGACAGGAATCAGCCCCAGCATTTT. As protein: CASTPDRNQPQHF.

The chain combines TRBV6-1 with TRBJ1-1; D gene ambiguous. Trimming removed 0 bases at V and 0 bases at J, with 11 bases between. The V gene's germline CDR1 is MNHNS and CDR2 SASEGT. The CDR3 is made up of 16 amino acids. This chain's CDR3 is CASSEALTSMNTEAFF. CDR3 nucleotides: TGTGCCAGCAGTGAAGCGCTTACGAGCATGAACACTGAAGCTTTCTTT.

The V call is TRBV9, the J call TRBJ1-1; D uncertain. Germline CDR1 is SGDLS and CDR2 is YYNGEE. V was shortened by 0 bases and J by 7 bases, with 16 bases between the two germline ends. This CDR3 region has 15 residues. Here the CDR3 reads CASSVDPQRRVEAFF. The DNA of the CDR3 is TGTGCCAGCAGCGTAGACCCCCAGCGGAGGGTTGAAGCTTTCTTT.

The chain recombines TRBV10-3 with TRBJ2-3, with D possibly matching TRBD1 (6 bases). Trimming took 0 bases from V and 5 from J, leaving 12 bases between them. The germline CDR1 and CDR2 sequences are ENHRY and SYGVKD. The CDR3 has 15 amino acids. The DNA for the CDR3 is TGTGCCATCAGTGAGTCGAGGGGGAATGGAGATACGCAGTATTTT. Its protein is CAISESRGNGDTQYF.

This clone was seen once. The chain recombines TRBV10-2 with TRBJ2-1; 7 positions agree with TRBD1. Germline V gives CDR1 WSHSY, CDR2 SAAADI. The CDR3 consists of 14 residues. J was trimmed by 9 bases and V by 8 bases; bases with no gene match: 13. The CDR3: CASLQGPRSGEQFF. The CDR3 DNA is TGCGCCAGCCTACAGGGGCCCCGATCCGGTGAGCAGTTCTTC.

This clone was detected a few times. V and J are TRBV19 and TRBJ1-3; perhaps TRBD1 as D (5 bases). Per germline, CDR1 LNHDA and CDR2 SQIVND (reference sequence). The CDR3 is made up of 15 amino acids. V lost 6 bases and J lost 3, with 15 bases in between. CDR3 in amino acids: CASSQGWGFGNTIYF. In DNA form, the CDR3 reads TGTGCCAGTAGCCAGGGATGGGGCTTTGGAAACACCATATATTTT. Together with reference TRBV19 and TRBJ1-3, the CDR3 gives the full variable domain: DGGITQSPKYLFRKEGQNVTLSCEQNLNHDAMYWYRQDPGQGLRLIYYSQIVNDFQKGDIAEGYSVSREKKESFPLTVTSAQKNPTAFYLCASSQGWGFGNTIYFGEGSWLTVV.

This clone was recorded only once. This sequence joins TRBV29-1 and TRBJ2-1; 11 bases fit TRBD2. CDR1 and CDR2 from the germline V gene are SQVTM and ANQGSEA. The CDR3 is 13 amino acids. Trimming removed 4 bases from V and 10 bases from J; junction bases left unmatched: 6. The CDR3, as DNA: TGCAGCGTTGCCCTAGCGGGGGGACGGGAGCAGTTCTTC. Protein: CSVALAGGREQFF.

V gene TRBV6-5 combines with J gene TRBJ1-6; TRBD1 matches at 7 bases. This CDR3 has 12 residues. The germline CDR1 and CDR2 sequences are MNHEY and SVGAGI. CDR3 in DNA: TGTGGGTCAGGGGGTTGGAATTCACCCCTCCACTTT. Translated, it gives CGSGGWNSPLHF.

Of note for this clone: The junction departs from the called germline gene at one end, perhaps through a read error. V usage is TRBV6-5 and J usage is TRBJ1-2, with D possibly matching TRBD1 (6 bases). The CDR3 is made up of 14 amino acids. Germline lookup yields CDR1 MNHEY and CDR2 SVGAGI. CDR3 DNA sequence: TGTGCCAGCAGTGACTCTACAGGGTTCTATGGCTACACCTTC. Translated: CASSDSTGFYGYTF.

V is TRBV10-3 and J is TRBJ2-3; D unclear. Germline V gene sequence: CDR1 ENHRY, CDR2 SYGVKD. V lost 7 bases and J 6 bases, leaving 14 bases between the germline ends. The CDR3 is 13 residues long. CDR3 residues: CAINAATSDTQYF. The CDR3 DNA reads TGTGCCATCAATGCCGCCACTTCGGATACGCAGTATTTT.

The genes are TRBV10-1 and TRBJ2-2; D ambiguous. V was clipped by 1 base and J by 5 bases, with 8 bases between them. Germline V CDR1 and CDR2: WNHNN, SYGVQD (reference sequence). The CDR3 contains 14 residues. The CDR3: CASSELSLTGELFF. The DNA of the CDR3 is TGCGCCAGCAGTGAGTTATCCCTAACCGGGGAGCTGTTTTTT.

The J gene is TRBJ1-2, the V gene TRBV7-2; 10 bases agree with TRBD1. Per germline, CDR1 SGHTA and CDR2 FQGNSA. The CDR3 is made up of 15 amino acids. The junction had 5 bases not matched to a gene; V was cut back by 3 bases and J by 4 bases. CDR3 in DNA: TGTGCCAGCAGCTTCGACAGGGGGCGGGGCTATGGCTACACCTTC. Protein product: CASSFDRGRGYGYTF.

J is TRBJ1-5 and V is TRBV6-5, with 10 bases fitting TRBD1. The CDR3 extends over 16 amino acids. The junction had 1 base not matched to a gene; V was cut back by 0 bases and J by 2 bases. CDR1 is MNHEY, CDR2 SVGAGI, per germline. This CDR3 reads CASSYSGTGGNQPQHF. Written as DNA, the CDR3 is TGTGCCAGCAGTTACTCTGGGACAGGGGGCAATCAGCCCCAGCATTTT.

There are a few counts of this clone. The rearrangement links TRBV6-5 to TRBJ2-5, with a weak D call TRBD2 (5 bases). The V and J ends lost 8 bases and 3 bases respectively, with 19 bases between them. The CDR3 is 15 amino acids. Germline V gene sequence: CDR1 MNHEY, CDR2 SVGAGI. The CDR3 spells CASSRSEGREETQYF. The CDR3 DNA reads TGTGCCAGCTCTCGAAGTGAGGGAAGGGAAGAGACCCAGTACTTC.

Here the CDR3 DNA reads TGTGCCAGCAGCTTATCTAGGGCGGGCGGGGAGCTGTTTTTT. Protein product: CASSLSRAGGELFF. The rearrangement uses TRBV7-3 and TRBJ2-2; the D gene is possibly TRBD2 (5 bases). The CDR3 is 14 residues long. CDR1 is SGHTA and CDR2 is FQGTGA in the germline V gene. Trimming removed 2 bases at V and 7 bases at J, with 11 bases between.

Written as DNA, the CDR3 is TGCGCCAGCAGCTTGGTTGCGGGACAGGGATCGGCTAATGAAAAACTGTTTTTT. The encoded protein is CASSLVAGQGSANEKLFF. The chain employs TRBV5-1 and TRBJ1-4; TRBD1 matches at 9 bases. The CDR3 is 18 amino acids. With V trimmed by 0 bases and J by 3 bases, 9 bases remained unmatched. In germline, CDR1 is SGHRS, CDR2 YFSETQ.

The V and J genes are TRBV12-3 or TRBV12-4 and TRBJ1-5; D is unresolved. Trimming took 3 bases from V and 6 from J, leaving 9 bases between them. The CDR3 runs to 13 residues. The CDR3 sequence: CASSFTSSQPQHF. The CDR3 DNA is TGTGCCAGCAGTTTCACCTCCAGTCAGCCCCAGCATTTT.

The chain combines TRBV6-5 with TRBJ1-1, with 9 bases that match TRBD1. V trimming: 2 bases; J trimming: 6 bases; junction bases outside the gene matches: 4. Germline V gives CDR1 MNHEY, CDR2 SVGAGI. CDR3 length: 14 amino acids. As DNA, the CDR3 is TGTGCCAGCAGTTACGGGACAGGGTACTCTGAAGCTTTCTTT. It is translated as CASSYGTGYSEAFF.

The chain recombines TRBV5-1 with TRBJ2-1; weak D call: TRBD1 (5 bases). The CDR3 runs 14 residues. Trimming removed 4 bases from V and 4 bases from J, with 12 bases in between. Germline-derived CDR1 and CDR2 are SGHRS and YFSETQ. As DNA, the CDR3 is TGCGCCAGCAGCCTCCAGGGTAGGTACAATGAGCAGTTCTTC. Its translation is CASSLQGRYNEQFF.

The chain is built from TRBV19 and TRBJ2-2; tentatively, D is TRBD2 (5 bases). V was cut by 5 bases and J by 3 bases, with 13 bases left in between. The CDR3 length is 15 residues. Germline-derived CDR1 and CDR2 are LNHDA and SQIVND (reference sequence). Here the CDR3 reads CASSPPDSDTGELFF. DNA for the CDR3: TGTGCCAGTAGTCCCCCGGACTCTGACACCGGGGAGCTGTTTTTT. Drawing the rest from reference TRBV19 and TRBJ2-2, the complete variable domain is DGGITQSPKYLFRKEGQNVTLSCEQNLNHDAMYWYRQDPGQGLRLIYYSQIVNDFQKGDIAEGYSVSREKKESFPLTVTSAQKNPTAFYLCASSPPDSDTGELFFGEGSRLTVL.

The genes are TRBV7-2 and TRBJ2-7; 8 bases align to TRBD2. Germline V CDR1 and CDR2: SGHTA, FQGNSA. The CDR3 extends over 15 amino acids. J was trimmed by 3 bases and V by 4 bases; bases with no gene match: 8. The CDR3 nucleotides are TGTGCCAGCAGCTCGCGGGGGGAAAAGAACTACGAGCAGTACTTC. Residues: CASSSRGEKNYEQYF.